The 14 T cell receptor beta chains below all came from one sample that was sequenced in a study of cytomegalovirus exposure and HLA in healthy donors. The PCR ran on 60 Vbeta and 13 Jbeta primers. Measured with immunoSEQ multiplex PCR; TCRdb has only the in-frame clones, and not every one. The sample includes 92,000 or so clones, approximately 69% of them seen just once. Specimen: PBMCs. These TCRs come from a woman aged 50 to 60 in good health and CMV-seropositive.

This chain joins TRBV6-1 and TRBJ1-2; 10 bases line up with TRBD1. This CDR3 comprises 15 residues. Germline assignment: CDR1 MNHNS and CDR2 SASEGT. J lost 7 bases, V lost 2 bases, and 7 bases had no gene match. The CDR3 sequence is CASSEPGDRGSGYTF. For the CDR3, the DNA is TGTGCCAGCAGTGAACCGGGGGACAGGGGATCTGGCTACACCTTC.

The V and J genes are TRBV7-2 and TRBJ1-2; TRBD1 matches at 7 bases. CDR1 is SGHTA, CDR2 FQGNSA, per germline. Trimming took 4 bases from V and 7 from J; bases not matched to a gene: 9. The CDR3 sequence is 14 residues long. The CDR3 is CASSSDRASGGYTF. In nucleotides, the CDR3 is TGTGCCAGCAGCTCCGACAGGGCTAGTGGTGGCTACACCTTC.

The chain employs TRBV5-1 and TRBJ2-7; TRBD1 agrees at 7 bases. V shed 5 bases and J 4 bases; nucleotides not matched to a gene: 6. Germline V gene lookup returns CDR1 SGHRS and CDR2 YFSETQ. This CDR3 contains 13 residues. As DNA, the CDR3 is TGCGCCAGCAGTGACGGGACAGCGTACGAGCAGTACTTC. It encodes CASSDGTAYEQYF. The full variable domain, its missing parts supplied by reference TRBV5-1 and TRBJ2-7, is KAGVTQTPRYLIKTRGQQVTLSCSPISGHRSVSWYQQTPGQGLQFLFEYFSETQRNKGNFPGRFSGRQFSNSRSEMNVSTLELGDSALYLCASSDGTAYEQYFGPGTRLTVT.

The chain carries TRBV20-1 and TRBJ2-5; no clear D gene. This CDR3 has 10 residues. CDR1 DFQATT and CDR2 SNEGSKA come from the germline V gene (reference sequence). V gave up 3 bases and J gave up 5 bases, with 4 bases separating them. CDR3 bases: TGCAGTGCTAGGGAGGAGACCCAGTACTTC. This sequence encodes CSAREETQYF.

This chain joins TRBV28 and TRBJ2-7; 8 bases agree with TRBD2. CDR1 MDHEN and CDR2 SYDVKM come from the germline V gene. Losses at the gene ends were 6 bases for V and 6 bases for J; bases not matched to a gene: 10. The CDR3 contains 14 residues. As DNA, the CDR3 is TGTGCCAGCAGCCGCCCGGGACTAGAAGCCGAGCAGTACTTC. Protein product: CASSRPGLEAEQYF.

The chain recombines TRBV18 with TRBJ1-2; no clear D. The V end was cut by 3 bases, the J end by 8 bases, with 16 bases between. CDR1 is KGHSH and CDR2 is LQKENI in the germline V gene. The CDR3 extends over 14 amino acids. The CDR3 DNA follows: TGTGCCAGCTCACCCCCGTCATACTATGACGGCTACACCTTC. Its protein product is CASSPPSYYDGYTF.

This chain uses TRBV5-4 with TRBJ2-2; no definite D call. The CDR3 is 14 residues long. Germline assignment: CDR1 SGHNT and CDR2 YYREEE (reference sequence). The V end was cut by 3 bases, the J end by 1 base, with 7 bases between. The chain's CDR3 is CASSWARNTGELFF. The CDR3 DNA follows: TGTGCCAGCAGCTGGGCACGGAACACCGGGGAGCTGTTTTTT.

The chain recombines TRBV4-2 with TRBJ2-5; TRBD2 matches 9 bases. V was clipped by 4 bases and J by 5 bases; unmatched bases: 11. The V gene's germline CDR1 is LGHNA and CDR2 YNFKEQ. The CDR3 has 16 residues. CDR3 bases: TGTGCCAGCAGCCCTGAGGGGCGGGGGGGCTGGGAGACCCAGTACTTC. As protein: CASSPEGRGGWETQYF.

This clone appeared a few times. The rearrangement uses TRBV19 and TRBJ1-5, with D uncertain. Germline-derived CDR1 and CDR2 are LNHDA and SQIVND (reference sequence). V gave up 5 bases and J gave up 4 bases, with 12 bases separating them. This CDR3 has 14 residues. In nucleotides, the CDR3 is TGTGCCAGTAGTGTCGGACTGACTAATCAGCCCCAGCATTTT. This translates into CASSVGLTNQPQHF.

The V and J genes are TRBV28 and TRBJ1-5, with TRBD1 as a possible D gene (5 bases). There are 15 residues in the CDR3. V lost 8 bases to trimming and J lost 2 bases, with 16 bases between them. In germline, CDR1 is MDHEN, CDR2 SYDVKM. The CDR3 DNA reads TGTGCCAGCCAGGGTGTGGGGCTAGGCAATCAGCCCCAGCATTTT. It yields the protein CASQGVGLGNQPQHF. The entire variable domain, with the rest obtained from reference TRBV28 and TRBJ1-5, is as follows: DVKVTQSSRYLVKRTGEKVFLECVQDMDHENMFWYRQDPGLGLRLIYFSYDVKMKEKGDIPEGYSVSREKKERFSLILESASTNQTSMYLCASQGVGLGNQPQHFGDGTRLSIL.

V is TRBV6-6 and J is TRBJ1-4; a weak D match, TRBD1 (5 bases). This CDR3 is built from 13 residues. CDR1 and CDR2 from the germline V gene are MNHNY and SVGAGI (reference sequence). Deletions cut 8 bases from V and 3 bases from J, with 10 bases between. CDR3 sequence: CASVDSSNEKLFF. CDR3 DNA sequence: TGTGCCAGCGTAGACAGTTCTAATGAAAAACTGTTTTTT.

This clone was recorded a few times. This chain links TRBV7-9 with TRBJ2-5; 8 nucleotides agree with TRBD2. J was trimmed by 3 bases and V by 3 bases; bases with no gene match: 12. The CDR3 loop spans 17 amino acids. The germline V gene encodes CDR1 SEHNR and CDR2 FQNEAQ (reference sequence). The CDR3 here is CASSFSQRGHRKETQYF. The CDR3 DNA is TGTGCCAGCAGCTTTTCCCAGCGGGGGCATCGGAAAGAGACCCAGTACTTC. Full variable domain (outside the CDR3, taken from reference TRBV7-9 and TRBJ2-5): DTGVSQNPRHKITKRGQNVTFRCDPISEHNRLYWYRQTLGQGPEFLTYFQNEAQLEKSRLLSDRFSAERPKGSFSTLEIQRTEQGDSAMYLCASSFSQRGHRKETQYFGPGTRLLVL.

This clone was detected only a few times. V is TRBV5-6 and J is TRBJ1-1; TRBD1 aligns across 11 bases. The V gene end was trimmed by 3 bases and the J gene end by 11 bases; junction bases not matched to a gene: 15. The CDR3 loop spans 16 amino acids. Germline V CDR1 and CDR2: SGHDT, YYEEEE. CDR3 nucleotides: TGTGCCAGCAGCTGCCCATCCCGGGACAGGGGGGATCAGGCTTTCTTT. Protein product: CASSCPSRDRGDQAFF.

The chain has TRBV6-1 and TRBJ1-1; tentatively, D is TRBD1 (5 bases). Germline V CDR1 and CDR2: MNHNS, SASEGT. CDR3 length: 15 residues. The V end was cut by 4 bases, the J end by 6 bases, with 18 bases between. The CDR3 reads CASSVTRGSGAEAFF. CDR3 in DNA: TGTGCCAGCAGTGTTACCCGGGGGTCAGGCGCTGAAGCTTTCTTT.